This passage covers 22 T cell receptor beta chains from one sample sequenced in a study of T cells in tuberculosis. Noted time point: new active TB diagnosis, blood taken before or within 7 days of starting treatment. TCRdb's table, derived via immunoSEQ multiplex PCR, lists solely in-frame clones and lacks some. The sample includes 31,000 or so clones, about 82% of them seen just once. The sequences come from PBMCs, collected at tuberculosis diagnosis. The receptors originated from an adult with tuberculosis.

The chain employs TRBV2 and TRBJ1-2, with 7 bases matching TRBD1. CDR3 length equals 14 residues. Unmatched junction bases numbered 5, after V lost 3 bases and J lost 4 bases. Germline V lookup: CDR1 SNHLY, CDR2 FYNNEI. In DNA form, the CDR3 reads TGTGCCAGCAGTGACAACAGGGGAAGCTATGGCTACACCTTC. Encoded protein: CASSDNRGSYGYTF.

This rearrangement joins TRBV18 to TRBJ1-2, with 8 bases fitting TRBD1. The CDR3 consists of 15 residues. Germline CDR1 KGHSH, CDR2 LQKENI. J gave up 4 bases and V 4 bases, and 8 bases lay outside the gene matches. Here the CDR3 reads CASSRTTGDGYGYTF. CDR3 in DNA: TGTGCCAGCTCACGGACGACAGGGGATGGCTATGGCTACACCTTC. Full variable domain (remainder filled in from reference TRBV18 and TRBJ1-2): NAGVMQNPRHLVRRRGQEARLRCSPMKGHSHVYWYRQLPEEGLKFMVYLQKENIIDESGMPKERFSAEFPKEGPSILRIQQVVRGDSAAYFCASSRTTGDGYGYTFGSGTRLTVV.

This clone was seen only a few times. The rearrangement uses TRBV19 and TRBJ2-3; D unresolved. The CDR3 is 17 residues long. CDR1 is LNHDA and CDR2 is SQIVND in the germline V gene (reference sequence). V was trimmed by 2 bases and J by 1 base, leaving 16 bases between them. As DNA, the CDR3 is TGTGCCAGTAGTATATTCGGGTCTAGTCGGGGCACAGATACGCAGTATTTT. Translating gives CASSIFGSSRGTDTQYF.

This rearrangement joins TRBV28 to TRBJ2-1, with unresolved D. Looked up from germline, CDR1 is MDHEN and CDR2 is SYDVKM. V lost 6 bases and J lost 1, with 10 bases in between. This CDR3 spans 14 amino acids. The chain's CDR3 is CASSSMTSYNEQFF. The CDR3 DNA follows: TGTGCCAGCAGCTCCATGACTTCCTACAATGAGCAGTTCTTC.

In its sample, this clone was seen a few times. The CDR3 reads CASSLSGPSSRRNTIYF. The DNA for the CDR3 is TGTGCCAGCAGTTTAAGTGGGCCCTCGAGTCGAAGAAACACCATATATTTT. V is TRBV28 and J is TRBJ1-3; D is undetermined. V dropped 2 bases and J dropped 5 bases, with 19 bases sitting between them. This CDR3 has 17 residues. Germline V gene lookup returns CDR1 MDHEN and CDR2 SYDVKM.

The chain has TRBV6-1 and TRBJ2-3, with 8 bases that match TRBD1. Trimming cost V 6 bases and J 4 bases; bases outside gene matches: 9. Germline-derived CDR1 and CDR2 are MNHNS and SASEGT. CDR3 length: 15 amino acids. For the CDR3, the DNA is TGTGCCAGCAGCCCTTGGACAGGGAACGCAGATACGCAGTATTTT. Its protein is CASSPWTGNADTQYF.

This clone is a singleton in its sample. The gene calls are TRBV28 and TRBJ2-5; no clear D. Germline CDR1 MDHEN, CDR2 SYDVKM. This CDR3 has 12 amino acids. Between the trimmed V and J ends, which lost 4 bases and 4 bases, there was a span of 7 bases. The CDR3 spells CASSSSGETQYF. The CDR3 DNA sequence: TGTGCCAGCAGTTCGTCAGGAGAGACCCAGTACTTC.

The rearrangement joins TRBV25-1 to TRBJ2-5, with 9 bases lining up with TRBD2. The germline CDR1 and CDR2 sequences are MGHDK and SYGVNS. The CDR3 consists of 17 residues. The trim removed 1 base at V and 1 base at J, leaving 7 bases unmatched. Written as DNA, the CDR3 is TGTGCCAGCAGTGAATTGTCTAGCGGGGAGACCCAAGAGACCCAGTACTTC. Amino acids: CASSELSSGETQETQYF.

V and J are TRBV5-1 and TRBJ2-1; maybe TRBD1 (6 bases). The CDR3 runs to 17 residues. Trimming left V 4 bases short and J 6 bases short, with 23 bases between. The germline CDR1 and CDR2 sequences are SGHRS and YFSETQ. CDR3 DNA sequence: TGCGCCAGCAGCCCTAGTAATATGGGTGGGGGCGGCAATGAGCAGTTCTTC. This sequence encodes CASSPSNMGGGGNEQFF.

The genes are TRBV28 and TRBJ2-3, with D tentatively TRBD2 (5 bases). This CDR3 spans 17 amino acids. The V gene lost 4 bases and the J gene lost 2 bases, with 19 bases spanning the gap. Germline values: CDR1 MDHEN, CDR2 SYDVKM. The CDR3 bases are TGTGCCAGCAGTTCCCTAGCACAAAGTCCAGACACAGATACGCAGTATTTT. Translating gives CASSSLAQSPDTDTQYF.

The CDR3 nucleotides are TGTGCCAGCACCCATGGGACAGGGGTACAGCCCCAGCATTTT. Translating it yields CASTHGTGVQPQHF. The chain couples TRBV28 to TRBJ1-5, with 10 bases identical to TRBD1. The CDR3 sequence is 14 residues long. V shed 7 bases, J shed 7 bases, and the junction held 7 bases outside the gene matches. The germline V gene has CDR1 MDHEN and CDR2 SYDVKM.

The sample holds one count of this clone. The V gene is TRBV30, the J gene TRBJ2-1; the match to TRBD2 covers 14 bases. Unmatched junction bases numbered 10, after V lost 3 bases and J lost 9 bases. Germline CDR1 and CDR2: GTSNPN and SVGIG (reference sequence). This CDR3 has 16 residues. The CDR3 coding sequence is TGTGCCTGGAGGACCGGGACTAGCGGGAGAGTAGGTGAGCAGTTCTTC. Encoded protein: CAWRTGTSGRVGEQFF.

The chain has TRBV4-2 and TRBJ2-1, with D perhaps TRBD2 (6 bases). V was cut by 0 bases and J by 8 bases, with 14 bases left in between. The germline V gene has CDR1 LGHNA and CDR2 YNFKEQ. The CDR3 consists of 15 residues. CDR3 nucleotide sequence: TGTGCCAGCAGCCAAGAGCGACTAGACGCGTATGAGCAGTTCTTC. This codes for CASSQERLDAYEQFF.

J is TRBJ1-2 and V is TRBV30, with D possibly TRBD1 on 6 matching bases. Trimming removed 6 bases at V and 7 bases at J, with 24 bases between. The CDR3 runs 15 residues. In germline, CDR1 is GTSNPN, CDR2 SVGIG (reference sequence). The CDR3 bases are TGTGCCTGCCCGGCAAGCGAGAGGGGGGGAGGTGGCTACACCTTC. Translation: CACPASERGGGGYTF.

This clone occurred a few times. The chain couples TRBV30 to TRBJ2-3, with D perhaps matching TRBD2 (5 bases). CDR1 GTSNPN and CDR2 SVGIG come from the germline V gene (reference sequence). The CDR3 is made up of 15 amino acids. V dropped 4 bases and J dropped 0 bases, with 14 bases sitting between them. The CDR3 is CAWTIGLQSTDTQYF. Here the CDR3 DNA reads TGTGCCTGGACGATAGGACTGCAAAGCACAGATACGCAGTATTTT.

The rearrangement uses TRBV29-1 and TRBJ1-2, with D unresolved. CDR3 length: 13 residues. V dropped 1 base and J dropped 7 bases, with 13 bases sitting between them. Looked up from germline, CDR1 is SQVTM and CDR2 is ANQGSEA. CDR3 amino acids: CSVEGRPAGGYTF. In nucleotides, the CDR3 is TGCAGCGTTGAAGGGAGGCCTGCCGGTGGCTACACCTTC.

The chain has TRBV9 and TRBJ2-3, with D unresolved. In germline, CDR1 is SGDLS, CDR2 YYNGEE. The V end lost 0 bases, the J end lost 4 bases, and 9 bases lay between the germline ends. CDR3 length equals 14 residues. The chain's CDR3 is CASSVVVQADTQYF. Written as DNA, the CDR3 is TGTGCCAGCAGCGTAGTTGTCCAGGCAGATACGCAGTATTTT.

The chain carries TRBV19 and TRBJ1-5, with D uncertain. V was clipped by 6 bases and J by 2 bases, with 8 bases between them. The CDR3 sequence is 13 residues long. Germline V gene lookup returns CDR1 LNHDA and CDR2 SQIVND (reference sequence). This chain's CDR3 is CASRDSRNQPQHF. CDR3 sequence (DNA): TGTGCCAGTAGGGACTCCCGCAATCAGCCCCAGCATTTT. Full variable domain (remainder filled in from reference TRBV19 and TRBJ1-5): DGGITQSPKYLFRKEGQNVTLSCEQNLNHDAMYWYRQDPGQGLRLIYYSQIVNDFQKGDIAEGYSVSREKKESFPLTVTSAQKNPTAFYLCASRDSRNQPQHFGDGTRLSIL.

CDR3 nucleotides: TGTGCCAGCAGGCGCGAAAAAAACTATGGCTACACCTTC. Amino acid sequence: CASRREKNYGYTF. The chain couples TRBV27 to TRBJ1-2, with D hard to call. The CDR3 loop spans 13 amino acids. The germline gives CDR1 MNHEY, CDR2 SMNVEV (reference sequence). V dropped 6 bases and J dropped 2 bases, with 10 bases sitting between them.

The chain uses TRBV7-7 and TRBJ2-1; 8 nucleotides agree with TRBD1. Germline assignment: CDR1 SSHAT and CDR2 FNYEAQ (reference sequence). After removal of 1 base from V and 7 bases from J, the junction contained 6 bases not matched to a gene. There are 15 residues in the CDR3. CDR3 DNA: TGTGCCAGCAGCTTAGAGGTGACAGGGGAGAATGAGCAGTTCTTC. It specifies CASSLEVTGENEQFF.

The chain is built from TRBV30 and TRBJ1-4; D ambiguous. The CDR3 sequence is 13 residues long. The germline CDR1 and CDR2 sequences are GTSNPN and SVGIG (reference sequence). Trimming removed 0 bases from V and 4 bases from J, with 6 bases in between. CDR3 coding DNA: TGTGCCTGGAGTGTATTCAGTAATGAAAAACTGTTTTTT. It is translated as CAWSVFSNEKLFF.

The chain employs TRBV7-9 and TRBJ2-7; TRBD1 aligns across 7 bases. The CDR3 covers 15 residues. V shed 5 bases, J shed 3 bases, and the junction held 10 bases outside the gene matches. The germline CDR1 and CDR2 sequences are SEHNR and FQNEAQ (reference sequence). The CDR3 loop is CASSPRDSRNYEQYF. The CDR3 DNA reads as TGTGCCAGCAGCCCCCGGGACAGTAGAAACTACGAGCAGTACTTC.